The 16 T cell receptor beta chains given below trace back to one sample, sequenced in a study of shared clonotypes between healthy human individuals. Sequencing was performed with immunoSEQ multiplex PCR; in TCRdb, only in-frame clones are kept and a portion is missing. The sample shows a few million clones, approximately 93% of them seen only once. Specimen: naive CD4+ T cells from PBMCs. This sample's subset: CD45RA+ positively selected. Receptor source: a man between 18 and 29 years old in good health. Some clones in this sample may be carry-over from other donors' samples.

The V and J genes are TRBV28 and TRBJ2-7; TRBD2 matches at 12 bases. The CDR3 has 16 residues. The V and J ends lost 6 bases and 2 bases, in that order; junction bases with no gene match: 8. Germline CDR1 MDHEN, CDR2 SYDVKM. The DNA for the CDR3 is TGTGCCAGCAGAACTAGCGGGAGGCCAGGAACCTACGAGCAGTACTTC. Translating it yields CASRTSGRPGTYEQYF.

The rearrangement links TRBV10-2 to TRBJ2-2; 8 bases match TRBD2. Trimming cost V 8 bases and J 3 bases; bases outside gene matches: 17. The CDR3 is 18 amino acids. Germline lookup yields CDR1 WSHSY and CDR2 SAAADI. The CDR3, as DNA: TGCGCCAGCCGACGCTGGGTCGGGAGGGCCCCGGACACCGGGGAGCTGTTTTTT. Translated: CASRRWVGRAPDTGELFF.

The chain is built from TRBV5-1 and TRBJ2-3; D is possibly TRBD2 (6 bases). V lost 1 base and J 2 bases, leaving 14 bases between the germline ends. The germline gives CDR1 SGHRS, CDR2 YFSETQ. The CDR3 spans 16 residues. The CDR3 loop reads CASSLLGLHPTDTQYF. CDR3 in DNA: TGCGCCAGCAGCTTGCTGGGACTCCATCCCACAGATACGCAGTATTTT.

The chain employs TRBV19 and TRBJ2-1; tentative D call: TRBD1 (6 bases). Between the trimmed V and J ends, which lost 7 bases and 3 bases, there was a span of 13 bases. The CDR3 covers 14 residues. Germline-derived CDR1 and CDR2 are LNHDA and SQIVND (reference sequence). DNA for the CDR3: TGTGCCAGTAAGGGCCAGGGGAACTACAATGAGCAGTTCTTC. It specifies CASKGQGNYNEQFF.

The chain has TRBV19 and TRBJ1-2; a possible D gene is TRBD1 (6 bases). V was cut by 5 bases and J by 8 bases, with 18 bases left in between. Germline-derived CDR1 and CDR2 are LNHDA and SQIVND (reference sequence). The CDR3 is 14 residues long. This CDR3 reads CASSPSPGTSGYTF. The CDR3 DNA is TGTGCCAGTAGTCCAAGTCCCGGGACATCGGGCTACACCTTC.

The genes are TRBV7-2 and TRBJ2-3; D remains unclear. Between the trimmed V and J ends, which lost 1 base and 3 bases, there was a span of 11 bases. Germline CDR1 reads SGHTA; CDR2 reads FQGNSA. There are 15 residues in the CDR3. The CDR3 protein is CASSLVVVATDTQYF. The CDR3 DNA reads TGTGCCAGCAGCTTAGTTGTTGTGGCAACAGATACGCAGTATTTT.

This chain joins TRBV5-4 and TRBJ1-5; 8 positions agree with TRBD1. This CDR3 is 18 amino acids long. Germline V gives CDR1 SGHNT, CDR2 YYREEE (reference sequence). CDR3 sequence (DNA): TGTGCTCGGATAGGCCCTCGGACAGGGAACAATAGCAATCAGCCCCAGCATTTT. Translating gives CARIGPRTGNNSNQPQHF.

This clone has only one observation. The chain carries TRBV2 and TRBJ2-7; no reliable D call. V gave up 2 bases and J gave up 5 bases, with 7 bases separating them. The V gene's germline CDR1 is SNHLY and CDR2 FYNNEI. The CDR3 has 12 amino acids. The CDR3 loop is CASSEQSNEQYF. CDR3 DNA sequence: TGTGCCAGCAGTGAACAGAGCAACGAGCAGTACTTC. Together with reference TRBV2 and TRBJ2-7, the CDR3 gives the full variable domain: EPEVTQTPSHQVTQMGQEVILRCVPISNHLYFYWYRQILGQKVEFLVSFYNNEISEKSEIFDDQFSVERPDGSNFTLKIRSTKLEDSAMYFCASSEQSNEQYFGPGTRLTVT.

The DNA for the CDR3 is TGTGCCAGCAGTCGATATGGGGGGTCCTACAATGAGCAGTTCTTC. Protein: CASSRYGGSYNEQFF. V is TRBV7-3 and J is TRBJ2-1; a possible D gene is TRBD2 (6 bases). The CDR3 covers 15 residues. With 6 bases removed from V and 1 base from J, the gap between germline ends came to 13 bases. The germline CDR1 and CDR2 sequences are SGHTA and FQGTGA.

The chain uses TRBV28 and TRBJ2-2; TRBD2 might be the D (5 bases). CDR3 length equals 15 residues. The V gene's germline CDR1 is MDHEN and CDR2 SYDVKM. With 5 bases removed from V and 4 bases from J, the gap between germline ends came to 14 bases. As DNA, the CDR3 is TGTGCCAGCAGTCCAGAGGGCCTCGGCACCGGGGAGCTGTTTTTT. Protein product: CASSPEGLGTGELFF.

Worth noting for this clone: Within the sample, other DNA sequences also encode this same CDR3. The rearrangement joins TRBV28 to TRBJ1-1; 9 bases fit TRBD1. Per the germline V gene, CDR1 is MDHEN and CDR2 is SYDVKM. V lost 5 bases to trimming and J lost 4 bases; unmatched junction nucleotides: 5. The CDR3 length is 14 residues. CDR3 amino acids: CASSPGTGLTEAFF. The DNA of the CDR3 is TGTGCCAGCAGTCCCGGGACAGGGCTCACTGAAGCTTTCTTT.

As to this clone: This specimen includes other DNA sequences encoding the same CDR3. The chain recombines TRBV28 with TRBJ1-5, with a weak D call TRBD1 (5 bases). Trimming cost V 5 bases and J 2 bases, with 13 bases left between them. CDR3 length equals 15 residues. Germline V CDR1 and CDR2: MDHEN, SYDVKM. Here the CDR3 DNA reads TGTGCCAGCAGTCCCGGAGGGGAAGGCAATCAGCCCCAGCATTTT. It encodes CASSPGGEGNQPQHF.

This clone appeared once. This chain links TRBV7-9 with TRBJ2-1; D not certain. This CDR3 is built from 16 residues. CDR1 SEHNR and CDR2 FQNEAQ come from the germline V gene (reference sequence). The V end was cut by 2 bases, the J end by 0 bases, with 11 bases between. CDR3 residues: CASSLFGGSSYNEQFF. The CDR3 bases are TGTGCCAGCAGCTTATTTGGCGGCAGCTCCTACAATGAGCAGTTCTTC.

The chain carries TRBV6-6 and TRBJ2-5; D not resolved. CDR1 is MNHNY, CDR2 SVGAGI, per germline (reference sequence). V lost 6 bases, J lost 5 bases, and 10 bases lay in between. The CDR3 totals 12 residues. The CDR3 loop reads CASRTGRETQYF. As DNA, the CDR3 is TGTGCCAGCAGGACCGGCAGGGAGACCCAGTACTTC.

This rearrangement joins TRBV9 to TRBJ1-5, with TRBD1 identical over 8 bases. Germline V gene sequence: CDR1 SGDLS, CDR2 YYNGEE. The V segment lost 2 bases and the J segment 0 bases; nucleotides outside the gene matches: 13. This CDR3 region has 19 residues. CDR3 residues: CASSVLDRGRRISNQPQHF. The CDR3, as DNA: TGTGCCAGCAGCGTCCTCGACAGGGGACGAAGAATTAGCAATCAGCCCCAGCATTTT.

A remark on this clone: The sample has other DNA sequences that encode this CDR3 too. The chain recombines TRBV5-1 with TRBJ1-2, with no clear D. There are 14 residues in the CDR3. The germline V and J ends were trimmed by 0 bases and 2 bases, with 8 bases remaining between them. The germline V gene has CDR1 SGHRS and CDR2 YFSETQ. The CDR3 is CASSLVPGNYGYTF. The CDR3 nucleotides read TGCGCCAGCAGCTTGGTCCCGGGGAACTATGGCTACACCTTC. Full variable domain (outside the CDR3, taken from reference TRBV5-1 and TRBJ1-2): KAGVTQTPRYLIKTRGQQVTLSCSPISGHRSVSWYQQTPGQGLQFLFEYFSETQRNKGNFPGRFSGRQFSNSRSEMNVSTLELGDSALYLCASSLVPGNYGYTFGSGTRLTVV.